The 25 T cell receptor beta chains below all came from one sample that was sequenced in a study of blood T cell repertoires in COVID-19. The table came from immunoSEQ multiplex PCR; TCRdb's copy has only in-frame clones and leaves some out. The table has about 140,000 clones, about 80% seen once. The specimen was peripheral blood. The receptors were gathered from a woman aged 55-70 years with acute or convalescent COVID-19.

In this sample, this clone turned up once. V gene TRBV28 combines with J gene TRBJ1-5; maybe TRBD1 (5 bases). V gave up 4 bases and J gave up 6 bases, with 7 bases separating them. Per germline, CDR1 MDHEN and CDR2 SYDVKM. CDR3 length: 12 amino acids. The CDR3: CASSSGGQPQHF. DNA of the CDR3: TGTGCCAGCAGTTCGGGGGGTCAGCCCCAGCATTTT. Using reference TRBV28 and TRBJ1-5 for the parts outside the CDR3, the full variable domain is DVKVTQSSRYLVKRTGEKVFLECVQDMDHENMFWYRQDPGLGLRLIYFSYDVKMKEKGDIPEGYSVSREKKERFSLILESASTNQTSMYLCASSSGGQPQHFGDGTRLSIL.

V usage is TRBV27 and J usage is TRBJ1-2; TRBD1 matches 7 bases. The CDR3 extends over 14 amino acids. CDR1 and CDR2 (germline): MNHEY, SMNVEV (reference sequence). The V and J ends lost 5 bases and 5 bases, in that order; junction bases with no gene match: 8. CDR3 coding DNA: TGTGCCAGCAGTCCCCCAGGGGGGTCATATGGCTACACCTTC. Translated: CASSPPGGSYGYTF.

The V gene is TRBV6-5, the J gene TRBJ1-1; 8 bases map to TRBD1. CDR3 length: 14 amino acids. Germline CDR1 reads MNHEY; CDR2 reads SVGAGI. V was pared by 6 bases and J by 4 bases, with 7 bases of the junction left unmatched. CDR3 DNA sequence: TGTGCCAGCAGGGGGCAGGGGGCGCCCACTGAAGCTTTCTTT. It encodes CASRGQGAPTEAFF.

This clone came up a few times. CDR3 region: CAWSVGGSYEQYF. The CDR3 nucleotides are TGTGCCTGGAGTGTAGGGGGATCCTACGAGCAGTACTTC. V and J are TRBV30 and TRBJ2-7, with D perhaps TRBD1 (6 bases). Germline-derived CDR1 and CDR2 are GTSNPN and SVGIG (reference sequence). This CDR3 comprises 13 residues. The ends were cut back, 0 bases at V and 1 base at J, with 7 bases in the middle.

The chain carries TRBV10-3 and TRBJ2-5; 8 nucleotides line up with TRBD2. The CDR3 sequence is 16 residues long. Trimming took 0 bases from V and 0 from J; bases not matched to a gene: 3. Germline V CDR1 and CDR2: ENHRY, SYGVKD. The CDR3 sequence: CAISESASGYQETQYF. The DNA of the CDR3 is TGTGCCATCAGTGAGTCGGCTAGCGGGTACCAAGAGACCCAGTACTTC.

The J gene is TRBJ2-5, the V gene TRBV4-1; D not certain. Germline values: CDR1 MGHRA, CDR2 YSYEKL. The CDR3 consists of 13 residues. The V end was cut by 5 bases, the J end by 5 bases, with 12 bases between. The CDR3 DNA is TGCGCCAGCAGCAGCGCAGTCGTGGAGACCCAGTACTTC. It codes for CASSSAVVETQYF.

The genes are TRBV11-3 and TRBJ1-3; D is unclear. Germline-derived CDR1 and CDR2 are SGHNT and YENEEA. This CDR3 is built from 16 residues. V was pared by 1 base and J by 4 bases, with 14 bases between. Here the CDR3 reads CASSLAGSGSGNTIYF. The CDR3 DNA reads TGTGCCAGCAGCTTAGCCGGGAGCGGGTCCGGAAACACCATATATTTT.

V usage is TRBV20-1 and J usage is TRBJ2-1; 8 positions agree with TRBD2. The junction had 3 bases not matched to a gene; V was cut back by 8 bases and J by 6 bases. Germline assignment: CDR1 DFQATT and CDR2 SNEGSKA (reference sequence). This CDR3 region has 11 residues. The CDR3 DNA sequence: TGCAGTACCGGGACTAGCAATGAGCAGTTCTTC. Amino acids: CSTGTSNEQFF.

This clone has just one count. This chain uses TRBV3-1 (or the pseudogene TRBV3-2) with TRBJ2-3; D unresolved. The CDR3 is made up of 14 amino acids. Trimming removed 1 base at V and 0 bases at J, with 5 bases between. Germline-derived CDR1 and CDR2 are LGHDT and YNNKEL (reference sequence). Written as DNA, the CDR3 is TGTGCCAGCAGCCAAGCTCAGAGCACAGATACGCAGTATTTT. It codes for CASSQAQSTDTQYF.

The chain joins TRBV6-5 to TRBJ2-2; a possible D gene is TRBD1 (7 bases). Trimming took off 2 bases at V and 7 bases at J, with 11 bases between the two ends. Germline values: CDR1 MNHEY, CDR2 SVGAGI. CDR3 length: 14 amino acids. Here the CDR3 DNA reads TGTGCCAGCAGTTACCAGGGGGGAGGCGGGGAGCTGTTTTTT. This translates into CASSYQGGGGELFF.

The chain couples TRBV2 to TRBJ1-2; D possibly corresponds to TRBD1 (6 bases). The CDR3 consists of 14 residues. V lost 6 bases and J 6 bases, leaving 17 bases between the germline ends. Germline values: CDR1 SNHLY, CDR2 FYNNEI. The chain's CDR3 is CASSVISGADGYTF. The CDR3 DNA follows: TGTGCCAGCAGCGTCATCTCAGGGGCGGATGGCTACACCTTC.

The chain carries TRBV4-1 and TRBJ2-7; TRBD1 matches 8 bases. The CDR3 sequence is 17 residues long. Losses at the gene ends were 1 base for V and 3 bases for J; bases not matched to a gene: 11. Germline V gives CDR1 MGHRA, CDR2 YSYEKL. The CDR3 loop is CASSQVIPRDRIYEQYF. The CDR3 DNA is TGCGCCAGCAGCCAAGTCATCCCCCGGGACAGGATCTACGAGCAGTACTTC.

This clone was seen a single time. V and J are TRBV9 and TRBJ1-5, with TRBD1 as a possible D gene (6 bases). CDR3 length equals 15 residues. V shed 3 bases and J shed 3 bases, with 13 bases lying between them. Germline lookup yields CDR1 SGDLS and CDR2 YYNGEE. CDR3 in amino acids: CASSDGGGPNQPQHF. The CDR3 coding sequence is TGTGCCAGCAGCGACGGTGGGGGCCCCAATCAGCCCCAGCATTTT.

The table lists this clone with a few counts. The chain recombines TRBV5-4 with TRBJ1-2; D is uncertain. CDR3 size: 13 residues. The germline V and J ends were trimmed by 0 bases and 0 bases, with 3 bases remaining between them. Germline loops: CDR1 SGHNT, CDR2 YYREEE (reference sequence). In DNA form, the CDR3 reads TGTGCCAGCAGCTTGGACACTAACTATGGCTACACCTTC. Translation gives CASSLDTNYGYTF.

The CDR3 reads CASSPRQFSYEQYF. CDR3 sequence (DNA): TGTGCCAGCTCACCCCGTCAGTTCTCCTACGAGCAGTACTTC. J is TRBJ2-7 and V is TRBV18; the D is unclear. The V end was cut by 3 bases, the J end by 0 bases, with 9 bases between. Germline V CDR1 and CDR2: KGHSH, LQKENI. The CDR3 loop spans 14 amino acids.

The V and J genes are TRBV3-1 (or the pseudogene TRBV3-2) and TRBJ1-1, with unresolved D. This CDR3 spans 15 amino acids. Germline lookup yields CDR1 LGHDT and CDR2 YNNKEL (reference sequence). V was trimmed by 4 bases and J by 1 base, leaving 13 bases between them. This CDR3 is CASSLLGLQNTEAFF. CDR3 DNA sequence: TGTGCCAGCAGCCTACTAGGGTTACAGAACACTGAAGCTTTCTTT.

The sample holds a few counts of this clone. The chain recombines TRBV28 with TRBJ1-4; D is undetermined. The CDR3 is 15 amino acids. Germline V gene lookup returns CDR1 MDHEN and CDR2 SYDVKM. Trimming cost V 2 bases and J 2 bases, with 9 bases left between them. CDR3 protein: CASSLNPVTNEKLFF. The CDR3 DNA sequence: TGTGCCAGCAGTTTAAATCCGGTCACTAATGAAAAACTGTTTTTT.

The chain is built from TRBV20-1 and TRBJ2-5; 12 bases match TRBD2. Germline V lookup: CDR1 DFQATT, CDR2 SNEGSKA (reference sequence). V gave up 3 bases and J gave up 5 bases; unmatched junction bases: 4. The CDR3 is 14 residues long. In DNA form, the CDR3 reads TGCAGTGCTAGTGTAACTAGCGGGAGGGAGACCCAGTACTTC. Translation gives CSASVTSGRETQYF.

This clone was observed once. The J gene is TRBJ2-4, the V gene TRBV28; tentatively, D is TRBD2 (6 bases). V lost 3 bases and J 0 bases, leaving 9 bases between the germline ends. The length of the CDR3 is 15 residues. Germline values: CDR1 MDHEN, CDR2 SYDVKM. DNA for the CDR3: TGTGCCAGCAGTTTCGCGGGGCCAGCCAAAAACATTCAGTACTTC. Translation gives CASSFAGPAKNIQYF.

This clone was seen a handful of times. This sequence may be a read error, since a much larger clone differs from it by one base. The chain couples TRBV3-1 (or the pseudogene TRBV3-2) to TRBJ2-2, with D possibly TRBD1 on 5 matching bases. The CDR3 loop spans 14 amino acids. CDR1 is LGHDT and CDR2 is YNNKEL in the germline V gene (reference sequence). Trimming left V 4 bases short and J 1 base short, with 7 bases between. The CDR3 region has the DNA TGTGCCAGCAGCCCGACAGAGAACACCGGGGAGCTGTTTTTT. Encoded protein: CASSPTENTGELFF.

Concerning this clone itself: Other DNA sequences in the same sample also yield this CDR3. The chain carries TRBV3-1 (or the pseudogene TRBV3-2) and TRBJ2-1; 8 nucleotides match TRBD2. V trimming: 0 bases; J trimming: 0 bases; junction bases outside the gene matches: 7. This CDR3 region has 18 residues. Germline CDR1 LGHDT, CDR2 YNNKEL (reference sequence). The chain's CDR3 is CASSQDGLALSSYNEQFF. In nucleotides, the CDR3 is TGTGCCAGCAGCCAAGACGGACTAGCACTGAGCTCCTACAATGAGCAGTTCTTC.

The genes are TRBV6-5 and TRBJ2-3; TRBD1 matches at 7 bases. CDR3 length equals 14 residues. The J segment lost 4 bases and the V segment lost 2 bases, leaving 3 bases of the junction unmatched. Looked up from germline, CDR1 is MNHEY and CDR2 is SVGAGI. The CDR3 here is CASSYRGTADTQYF. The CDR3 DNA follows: TGTGCCAGCAGTTACCGTGGGACAGCAGATACGCAGTATTTT.

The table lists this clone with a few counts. This chain's CDR3 is CASSLGGSNRFTGELFF. CDR3 sequence (DNA): TGTGCCAGCAGCTTAGGCGGGTCTAACCGGTTCACCGGGGAGCTGTTTTTT. The genes are TRBV7-9 and TRBJ2-2; the D gene is possibly TRBD2 (5 bases). Germline CDR1 reads SEHNR; CDR2 reads FQNEAQ (reference sequence). This CDR3 comprises 17 residues. The V end lost 1 base, the J end lost 4 bases, and 16 bases lay between the germline ends.

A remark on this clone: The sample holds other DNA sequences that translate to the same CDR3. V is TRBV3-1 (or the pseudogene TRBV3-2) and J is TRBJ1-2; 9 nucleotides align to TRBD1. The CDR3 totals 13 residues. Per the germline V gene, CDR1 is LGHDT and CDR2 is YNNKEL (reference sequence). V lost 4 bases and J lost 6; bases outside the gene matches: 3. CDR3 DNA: TGTGCCAGCAGCCCCCGGACAGGGGATGGCTACACCTTC. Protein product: CASSPRTGDGYTF.

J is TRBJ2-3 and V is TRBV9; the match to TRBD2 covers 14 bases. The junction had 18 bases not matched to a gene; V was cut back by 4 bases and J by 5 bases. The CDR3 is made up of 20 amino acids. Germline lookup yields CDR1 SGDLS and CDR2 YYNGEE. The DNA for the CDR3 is TGTGCCAGCAGCCGAAATATCCCGGGACTAGCGGGAGCAGGTCAAGATACGCAGTATTTT. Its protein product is CASSRNIPGLAGAGQDTQYF.